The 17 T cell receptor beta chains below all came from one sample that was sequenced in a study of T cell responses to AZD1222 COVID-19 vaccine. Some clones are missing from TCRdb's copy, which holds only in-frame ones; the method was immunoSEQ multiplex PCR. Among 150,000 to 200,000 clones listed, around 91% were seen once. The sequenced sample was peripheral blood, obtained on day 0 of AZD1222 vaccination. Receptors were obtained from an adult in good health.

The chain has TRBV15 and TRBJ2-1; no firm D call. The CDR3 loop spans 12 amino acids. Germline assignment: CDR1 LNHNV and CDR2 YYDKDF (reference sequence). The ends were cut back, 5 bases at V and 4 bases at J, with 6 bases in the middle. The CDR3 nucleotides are TGTGCCACCAGCGTTGGGTACAATGAGCAGTTCTTC. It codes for CATSVGYNEQFF.

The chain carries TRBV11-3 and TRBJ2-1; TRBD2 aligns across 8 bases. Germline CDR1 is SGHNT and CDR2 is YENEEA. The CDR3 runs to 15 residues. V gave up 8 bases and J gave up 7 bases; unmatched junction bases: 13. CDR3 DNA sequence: TGTGCCAGCGTCCGGAGGACTAGCAGAGAAAATGAGCAGTTCTTC. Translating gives CASVRRTSRENEQFF.

In DNA, the CDR3 is TGTGCCAGCAGCTTAATCGGATCCGGGACAGTTAATGAAAAACTGTTTTTT. This sequence encodes CASSLIGSGTVNEKLFF. This chain uses TRBV7-9 with TRBJ1-4; 7 bases match TRBD1. Unmatched junction bases numbered 10, after V lost 2 bases and J lost 4 bases. CDR3 size: 17 residues. The germline V gene encodes CDR1 SEHNR and CDR2 FQNEAQ (reference sequence). Supplemented by reference TRBV7-9 and TRBJ1-4, the full variable domain reads DTGVSQNPRHKITKRGQNVTFRCDPISEHNRLYWYRQTLGQGPEFLTYFQNEAQLEKSRLLSDRFSAERPKGSFSTLEIQRTEQGDSAMYLCASSLIGSGTVNEKLFFGSGTQLSVL.

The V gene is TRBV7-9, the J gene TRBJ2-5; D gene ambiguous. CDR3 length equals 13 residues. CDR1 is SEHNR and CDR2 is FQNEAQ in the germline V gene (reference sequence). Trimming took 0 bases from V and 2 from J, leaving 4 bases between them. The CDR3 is CASSLAIQETQYF. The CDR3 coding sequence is TGTGCCAGCAGCTTAGCAATACAAGAGACCCAGTACTTC. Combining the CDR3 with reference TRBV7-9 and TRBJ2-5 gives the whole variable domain DTGVSQNPRHKITKRGQNVTFRCDPISEHNRLYWYRQTLGQGPEFLTYFQNEAQLEKSRLLSDRFSAERPKGSFSTLEIQRTEQGDSAMYLCASSLAIQETQYFGPGTRLLVL.

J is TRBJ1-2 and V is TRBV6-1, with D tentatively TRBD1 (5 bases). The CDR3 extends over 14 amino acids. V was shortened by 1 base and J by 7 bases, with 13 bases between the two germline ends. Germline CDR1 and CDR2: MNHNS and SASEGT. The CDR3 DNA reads TGTGCCAGCAGTGAAGGGCAGGGATCGTCTGGCTACACCTTC. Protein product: CASSEGQGSSGYTF.

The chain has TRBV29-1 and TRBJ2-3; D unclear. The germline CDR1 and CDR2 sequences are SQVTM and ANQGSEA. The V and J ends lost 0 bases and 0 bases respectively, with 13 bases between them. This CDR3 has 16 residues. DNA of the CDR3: TGCAGCGTTGAAGATGGACGGGTGGCTAGCACAGATACGCAGTATTTT. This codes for CSVEDGRVASTDTQYF.

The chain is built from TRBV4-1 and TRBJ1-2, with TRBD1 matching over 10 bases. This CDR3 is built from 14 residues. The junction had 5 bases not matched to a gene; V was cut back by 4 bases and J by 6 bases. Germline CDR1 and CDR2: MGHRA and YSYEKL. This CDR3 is CASSRGTGVNGYTF. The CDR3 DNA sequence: TGCGCCAGCAGCCGAGGGACAGGGGTGAATGGCTACACCTTC.

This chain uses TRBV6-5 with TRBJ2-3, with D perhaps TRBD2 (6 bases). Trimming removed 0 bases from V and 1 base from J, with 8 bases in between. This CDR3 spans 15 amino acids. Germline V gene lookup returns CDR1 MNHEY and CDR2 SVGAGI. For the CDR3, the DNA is TGTGCCAGCAGTTACTCGGGGGGAGGCACAGATACGCAGTATTTT. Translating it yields CASSYSGGGTDTQYF.

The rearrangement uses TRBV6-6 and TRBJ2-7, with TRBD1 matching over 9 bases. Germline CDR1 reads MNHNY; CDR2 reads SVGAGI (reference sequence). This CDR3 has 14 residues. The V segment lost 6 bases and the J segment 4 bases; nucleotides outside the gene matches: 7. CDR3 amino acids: CASSEEGTGYEQYV. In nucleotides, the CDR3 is TGTGCCAGCAGCGAGGAGGGGACAGGGTACGAGCAGTACGTC.

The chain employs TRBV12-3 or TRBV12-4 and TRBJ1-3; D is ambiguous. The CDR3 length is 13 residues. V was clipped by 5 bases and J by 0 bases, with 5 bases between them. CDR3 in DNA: TGTGCCAGCAGTCCGGCCTCTGGAAACACCATATATTTT. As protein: CASSPASGNTIYF.

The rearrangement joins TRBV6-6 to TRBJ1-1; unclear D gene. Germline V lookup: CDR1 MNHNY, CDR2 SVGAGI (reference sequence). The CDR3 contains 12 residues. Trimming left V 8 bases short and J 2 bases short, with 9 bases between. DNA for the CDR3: TGTGCCAGCGGAACGACAAACACTGAAGCTTTCTTT. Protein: CASGTTNTEAFF.

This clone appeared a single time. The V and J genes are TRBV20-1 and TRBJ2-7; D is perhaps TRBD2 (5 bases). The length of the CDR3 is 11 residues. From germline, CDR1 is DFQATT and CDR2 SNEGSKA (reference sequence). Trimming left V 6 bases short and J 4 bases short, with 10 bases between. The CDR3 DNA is TGCAGTGCCAGGACGGGGTACGAGCAGTACTTC. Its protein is CSARTGYEQYF.

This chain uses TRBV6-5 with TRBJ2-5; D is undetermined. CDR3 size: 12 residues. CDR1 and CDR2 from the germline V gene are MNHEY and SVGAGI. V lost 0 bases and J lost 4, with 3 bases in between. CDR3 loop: CASSYSPETQYF. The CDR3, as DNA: TGTGCCAGCAGTTACTCCCCAGAGACCCAGTACTTC.

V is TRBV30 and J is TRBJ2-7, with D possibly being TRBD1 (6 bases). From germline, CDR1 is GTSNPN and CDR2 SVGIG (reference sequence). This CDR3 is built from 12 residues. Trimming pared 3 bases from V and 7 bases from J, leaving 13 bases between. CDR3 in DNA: TGTGCCTGGAGCCCAGGGGTGGGGGAGCAGTACTTC. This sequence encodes CAWSPGVGEQYF.

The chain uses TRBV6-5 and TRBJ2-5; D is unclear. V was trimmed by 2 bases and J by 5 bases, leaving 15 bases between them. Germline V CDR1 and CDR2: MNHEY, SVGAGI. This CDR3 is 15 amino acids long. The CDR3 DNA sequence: TGTGCCAGCAGTTACGCAAGTAGTAATGGCGAGACCCAGTACTTC. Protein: CASSYASSNGETQYF.

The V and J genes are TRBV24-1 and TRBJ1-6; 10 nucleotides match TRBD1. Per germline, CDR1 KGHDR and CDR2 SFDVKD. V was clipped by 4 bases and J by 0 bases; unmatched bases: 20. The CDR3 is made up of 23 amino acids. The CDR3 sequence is CATSDTDRGPLPNFSSYNSPLHF. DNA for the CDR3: TGTGCCACCAGTGACACTGACAGGGGGCCCTTACCCAACTTTAGCTCCTATAATTCACCCCTCCACTTT.

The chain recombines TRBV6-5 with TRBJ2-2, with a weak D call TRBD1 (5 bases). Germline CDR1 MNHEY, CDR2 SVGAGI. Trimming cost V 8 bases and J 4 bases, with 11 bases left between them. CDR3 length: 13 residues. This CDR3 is CASSPGPTGELFF. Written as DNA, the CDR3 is TGTGCCAGCTCCCCAGGGCCCACCGGGGAGCTGTTTTTT.